This paragraph covers one TCR beta chain sequence. This CDR3 is 16 amino acids long. Germline CDR1 is SGHTA and CDR2 is FQGNSA. The trim removed 4 bases at V and 6 bases at J, leaving 15 bases unmatched. These data come from a study of blood T cell repertoires in COVID-19. The wider study: Whether acute or convalescent, the COVID-19 samples came from the United States, Italy and Spain. From T cells, B-cell-depleted T cells, or PBMCs came the material, which was cDNA or gDNA.

In the original processing: Estimation of nucleated cell counts relied on the amplification of reference gene primers. The table came from immunoSEQ multiplex PCR; TCRdb's copy has only in-frame clones and leaves some out. V and J calls and clone size are those listed in that table; D and trimming were worked out from the DNA. This sample has 110,000 to 150,000 clones; around 89% occur once, and the top ten carry under 3%. This receptor was obtained from a man aged 55 to 70 with active or convalescent COVID-19. The sequenced sample was peripheral blood. This chain uses TRBV7-2 with TRBJ2-7, with 7 bases that match TRBD2. The CDR3 DNA reads TGTGCCAGCAGCTCAGCGGGCGGGGGACCATACGGCGAGCAGTACTTC. It encodes CASSSAGGGPYGEQYF. The whole variable domain, remainder taken from reference TRBV7-2 and TRBJ2-7, is GAGVSQSPSNKVTEKGKDVELRCDPISGHTALYWYRQSLGQGLEFLIYFQGNSAPDKSGLPSDRFSAERTGGSVSTLTIQRTQQEDSAVYLCASSSAGGGPYGEQYFGPGTRLTVT.